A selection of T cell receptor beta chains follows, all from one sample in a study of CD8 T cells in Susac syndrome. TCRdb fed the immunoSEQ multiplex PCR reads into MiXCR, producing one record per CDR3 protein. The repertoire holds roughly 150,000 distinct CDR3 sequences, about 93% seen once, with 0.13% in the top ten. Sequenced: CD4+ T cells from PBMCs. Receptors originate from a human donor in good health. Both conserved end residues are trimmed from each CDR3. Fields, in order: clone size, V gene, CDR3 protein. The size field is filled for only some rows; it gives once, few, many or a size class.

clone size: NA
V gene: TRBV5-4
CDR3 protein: ASSLKGNYGYT

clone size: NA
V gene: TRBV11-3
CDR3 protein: ASSLVASIYNEQF

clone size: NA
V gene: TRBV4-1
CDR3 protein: ASSLTGTETQY

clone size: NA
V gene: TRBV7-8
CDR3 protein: ASSLLADRGPYEQY

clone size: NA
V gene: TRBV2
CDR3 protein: ASSLPDRGGTEAF

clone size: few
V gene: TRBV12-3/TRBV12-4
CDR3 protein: ASWDSGTSADTQY

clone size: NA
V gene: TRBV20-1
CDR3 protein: SARPDRNTEAF

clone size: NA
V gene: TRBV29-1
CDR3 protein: SAWDGDTEAF

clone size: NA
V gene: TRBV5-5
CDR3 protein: ASSSDSYSNQPQH

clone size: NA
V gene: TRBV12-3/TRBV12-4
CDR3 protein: ASSSLGGMNTEAF

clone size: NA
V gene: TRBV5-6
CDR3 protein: ASSLWGGPRPF

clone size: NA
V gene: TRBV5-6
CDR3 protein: ASSLMGNSPLH

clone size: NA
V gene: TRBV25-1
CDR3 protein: ASSIALSTDTQY

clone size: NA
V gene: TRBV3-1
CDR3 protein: ASTTGFSGQETQY

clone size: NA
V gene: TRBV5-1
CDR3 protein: ASSLNYPYEQY

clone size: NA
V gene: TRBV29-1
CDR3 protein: SGQTGHNQPQH